This T cell receptor beta chain was captured by sequencing in a study of cytomegalovirus exposure and HLA in healthy donors. This PCR relied on a set of 60 Vbeta primers and 13 Jbeta primers. The table came from immunoSEQ multiplex PCR; TCRdb's copy has only in-frame clones and leaves some out. Seen here are over 150,000 clones, around 83% observed once, and the top ten hold around 1.2%. Regarding this clone: The target antigen is unknown.

CDR1 and CDR2 (germline): LNHDA, SQIVND (reference sequence). The CDR3 runs to 11 residues. Trimming removed 8 bases from V and 8 bases from J, with 12 bases in between. The study's findings and limits: Several of the most significant clusters appeared, in a later analysis, to be linked to common viral pathogens. Analyzed later, most CMV-associated TCR beta chains appeared HLA-restricted. Follow-up analysis later connected one missense variant in DCLRE1C with trimming of TCR beta V- and J-genes.

Material: PBMCs. This clonotype was obtained from a girl aged 2 to 10 in good health and CMV-seropositive. The chain links TRBV19 to TRBJ1-2; D perhaps matches TRBD1 (5 bases). The CDR3 reads CASGGARGYTF. CDR3 DNA: TGTGCCAGTGGAGGGGCGCGGGGCTACACCTTC.